This is a list of T cell receptor beta chains from one sample in a study of blood T cell repertoires in COVID-19. Generated by immunoSEQ multiplex PCR, the TCRdb table keeps only in-frame clones and is missing some. The sample yields 250,000 or so clones, about 87% seen once. Sequencing was carried out using peripheral blood. All receptors come from a woman in her 70s with active or convalescent COVID-19. CDR3s include the opening cysteine and the closing phenylalanine or tryptophan. The D gene is left open where the match is weak. The size entry is marked missing in some rows and otherwise reads once, few, many or a size class.

cdr3_nt cdr3_aa v_call clone_size j_call d_call
TGTGCCAGCAGTGACTCCTATGGCTACACCTTC CASSDSYGYTF TRBV6-1 - TRBJ1-2 -
TGCGCCAGCTCAAGCGGGGGACGCAATCAGCCCCAGCATTTT CASSSGGRNQPQHF TRBV5-1 - TRBJ1-5 -
TGCAGCGTTGCTTACAGGTTGGCCTACAATGAGCAGTTCTTC CSVAYRLAYNEQFF TRBV29-1 - TRBJ2-1 -
TGTGCCAGCAGCTTTGTGGGGGGAAAAACCGGGGAGCTGTTTTTT CASSFVGGKTGELFF TRBV5-4 once TRBJ2-2 -
TGCGCCAGCAGCCAAGATCTCCCGGGTGGGTATGGCTACACCTTC CASSQDLPGGYGYTF TRBV4-1 once TRBJ1-2 -
TGCGCCAGCAGCTGGGACAGACAAGAGACCCAGTACTTC CASSWDRQETQYF TRBV5-1 once TRBJ2-5 TRBD1
TGCAGCGTCGGCGAGACAGGGGGACAGCCCCAGCATTTT CSVGETGGQPQHF TRBV29-1 - TRBJ1-5 TRBD1
TGTGCCAGCAGCCTAGACAGGGGTGGCACAGCTTTCTTT CASSLDRGGTAFF TRBV7-2 - TRBJ1-1 TRBD1
TGTGCCAGTAGTGGGACAGTTAACCTTTATGGCTACACCTTC CASSGTVNLYGYTF TRBV19 once TRBJ1-2 TRBD1
TGTGCCAGCTCACCCCAGGGGGAGACCCAGTACTTC CASSPQGETQYF TRBV18 - TRBJ2-5 -
TGTGCCAGTAGTATAGCTCGGAACACTGAAGCTTTCTTT CASSIARNTEAFF TRBV19 - TRBJ1-1 -
TGTGCCAGCACCCGTAGCGGATTCGAAGGGCATAGCGCTGAAGCTTTCTTT CASTRSGFEGHSAEAFF TRBV9 - TRBJ1-1 -
TGTGCCAGCAGCCCCCAACGGACAGGGGAAAGGGAGACCCAGTACTTC CASSPQRTGERETQYF TRBV5-4 few TRBJ2-5 TRBD1
TGTGCCAGCAGTGAAGAGGGGTCTGTGTGGACGGGCGAGCAGTACTTC CASSEEGSVWTGEQYF TRBV2 - TRBJ2-7 -
TGCAGCGTTGCCCAGGGGCTGGCAACTAATGAAAAACTGTTTTTT CSVAQGLATNEKLFF TRBV29-1 - TRBJ1-4 -
TGCGCCAGCAGCCAAGATCCTCAGACAGGGTATGGTGAAGCTTTCTTT CASSQDPQTGYGEAFF TRBV4-3 - TRBJ1-1 TRBD1
TGTGCCAGCAGCCAGACAAAGGACATCTTCTATGGCTACACCTTC CASSQTKDIFYGYTF TRBV4-2 - TRBJ1-2 -
TGTGCCACCAGTGATCTTGTTGAGCAGTTCTTC CATSDLVEQFF TRBV24-1 - TRBJ2-1 -
TGTGCCAGCAGAGACGACAGGGGTTCTGGCGGCTACACCTTC CASRDDRGSGGYTF TRBV6-5 - TRBJ1-2 TRBD1
TGTGCCAGCAGCTTAGACAGGGGTAATCAGCCCCAGCATTTT CASSLDRGNQPQHF TRBV7-2 - TRBJ1-5 TRBD1
TGCAGCGTGGGAATTCAAACCGGGGACTATGGCTACACCTTC CSVGIQTGDYGYTF TRBV29-1 few TRBJ1-2 -
TGTGCCAGCACCTTGGGGGGGCATCAGCCCCAGCATTTT CASTLGGHQPQHF TRBV7-2 - TRBJ1-5 -
TGTGCCAGCAGCTTAGCAGACCGTAGCAGCGCTTTCTTT CASSLADRSSAFF TRBV7-2 - TRBJ1-1 -
TGTGCCACCAGCACTTCGTCCAGGGGGCGAGGTCAGCCCCAGCATTTT CATSTSSRGRGQPQHF TRBV15 - TRBJ1-5 TRBD1
TGTGCCAGCAGCTATAATAACTACGAGCAGTACTTC CASSYNNYEQYF TRBV7-9 - TRBJ2-7 -